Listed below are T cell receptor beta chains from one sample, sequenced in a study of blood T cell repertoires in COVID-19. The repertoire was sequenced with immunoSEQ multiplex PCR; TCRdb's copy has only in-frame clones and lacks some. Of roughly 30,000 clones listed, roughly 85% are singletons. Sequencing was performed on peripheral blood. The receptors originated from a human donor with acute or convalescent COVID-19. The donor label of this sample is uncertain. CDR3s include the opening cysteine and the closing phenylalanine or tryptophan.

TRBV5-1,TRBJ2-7,CASSFGLAGGEYEQYF
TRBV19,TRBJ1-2,CASTTGTGGGFYGYTF
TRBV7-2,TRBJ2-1,CASSPERGAGFF
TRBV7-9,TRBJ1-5,CASSLGGVGQPQHF
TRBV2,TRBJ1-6,CASYDGQGRSPLHF
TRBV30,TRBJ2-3,CAWRATSGSSDTQYF
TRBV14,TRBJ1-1,CASSQLNGNTEAFF
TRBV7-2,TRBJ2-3,CASSPPFAGSDTQYF
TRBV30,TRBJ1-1,CAWTTLGTGQNTEAFF
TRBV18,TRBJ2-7,CASSPPTSGGYEQYF
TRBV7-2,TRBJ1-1,CASSLDQGSDTEAFF
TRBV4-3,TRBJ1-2,CASSQGFAGDYGYTF
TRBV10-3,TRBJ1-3,CAISEQGNTIYF
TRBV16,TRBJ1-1,CASSPRGGLNTEAFF
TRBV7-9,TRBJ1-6,CASSLTNYNSPLHF
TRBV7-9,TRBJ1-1,CASSSTWTAEAFF
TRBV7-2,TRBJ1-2,CASSFAGPSGGYTF
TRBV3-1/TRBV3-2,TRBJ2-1,CASSQEVLPPSNEQFF
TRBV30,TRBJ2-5,CAWRGRRQETQYF
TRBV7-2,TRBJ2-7,CASSLGSASGTYEQYF
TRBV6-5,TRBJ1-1,CASTQRTGGLTEAFF
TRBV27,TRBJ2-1,CASSSSLGNEQFF
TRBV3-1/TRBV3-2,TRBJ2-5,CASSQAGTLKETQYF
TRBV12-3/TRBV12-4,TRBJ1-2,CASSLATVGYTF
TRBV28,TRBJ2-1,CASSLVANEQFF
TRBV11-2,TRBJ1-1,CASSLGTGYEAFF
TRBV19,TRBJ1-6,CASSGVYRGNSPLHF
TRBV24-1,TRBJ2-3,CATSESGRYNTDTQYF